The sequence of this TCR beta chain was determined in a study of cytomegalovirus exposure and HLA in healthy donors. Study-level findings and limits: Across donors, most TCRs were seen rarely, yet some public ones were widespread.

Use of 60 Vbeta and 13 Jbeta primers characterized the PCR. Sequencing used immunoSEQ multiplex PCR; TCRdb keeps in-frame clones, though not all of them. Among around 190,000 clones listed, about 90% were seen once. With regard to this clone: Its antigen is unknown.

This CDR3 has 14 residues. V gave up 0 bases and J gave up 7 bases, with 14 bases separating them. In germline, CDR1 is SGHNT, CDR2 YYREEE (reference sequence). Sequencing was carried out using PBMCs. The receptor comes from a boy aged 2 to 10 in good health and CMV-seronegative. This sequence joins TRBV5-4 and TRBJ2-7; perhaps TRBD1 as D (6 bases). The CDR3 sequence: CASSLEGPRGEQYF. DNA of the CDR3: TGTGCCAGCAGCTTGGAGGGGCCAAGGGGGGAGCAGTACTTC.